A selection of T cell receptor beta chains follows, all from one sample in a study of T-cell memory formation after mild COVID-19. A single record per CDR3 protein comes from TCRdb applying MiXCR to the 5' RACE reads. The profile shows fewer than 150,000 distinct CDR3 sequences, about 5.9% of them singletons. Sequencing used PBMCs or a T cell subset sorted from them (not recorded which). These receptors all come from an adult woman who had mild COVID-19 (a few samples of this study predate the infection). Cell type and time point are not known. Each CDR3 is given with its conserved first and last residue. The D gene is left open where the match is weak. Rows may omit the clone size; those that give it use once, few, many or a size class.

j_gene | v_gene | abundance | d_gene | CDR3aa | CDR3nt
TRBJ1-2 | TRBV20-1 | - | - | CSARDEKRDGYTF | TGCAGTGCTAGAGATGAAAAAAGGGATGGCTACACCTTC
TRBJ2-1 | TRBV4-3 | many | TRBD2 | CASSQAGGGYNEQFF | TGCGCCAGCAGCCAAGCGGGAGGGGGATACAATGAGCAGTTCTTC
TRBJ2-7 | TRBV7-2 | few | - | CASSLSRDGYEQYF | TGTGCCAGCAGCCTAAGTCGGGACGGGTACGAGCAGTACTTC
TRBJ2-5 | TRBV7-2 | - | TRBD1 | CASSLSGGAETQYF | TGTGCCAGCAGCTTATCAGGGGGCGCTGAGACCCAGTACTTC
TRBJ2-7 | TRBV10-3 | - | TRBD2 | CAISQLAGGFEQYF | TGTGCCATCAGCCAACTAGCGGGCGGCTTCGAGCAGTACTTC
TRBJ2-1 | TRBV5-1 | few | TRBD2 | CASSLLAGAINEQFF | TGCGCCAGCAGCTTGCTAGCGGGGGCCATCAATGAGCAGTTCTTC
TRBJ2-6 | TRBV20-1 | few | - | CSARGGGANVLTF | TGCAGTGCTAGAGGGGGCGGGGCCAACGTCCTGACTTTC
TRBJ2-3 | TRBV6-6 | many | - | CASRPSRTDTQYF | TGTGCCAGCAGACCTTCGCGCACAGATACGCAGTATTTT
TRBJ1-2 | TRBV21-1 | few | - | CASSSRTDPTYGYTF | TGTGCCAGCAGTTCAAGGACAGACCCGACCTATGGCTACACCTTC
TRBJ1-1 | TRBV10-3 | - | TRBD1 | CAISGGQGIAGTEAFF | TGTGCCATCAGTGGGGGACAGGGGATTGCGGGCACTGAAGCTTTCTTT
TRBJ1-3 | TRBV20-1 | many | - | CSARDHIRGNTIYF | TGCAGTGCTAGAGACCATATTCGTGGAAACACCATATATTTT
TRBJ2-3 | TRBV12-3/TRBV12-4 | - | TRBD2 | CASSPRRPAGGGTDTQYF | TGTGCCAGCAGCCCCCGAAGGCCAGCGGGGGGGGGTACAGATACGCAGTATTTT
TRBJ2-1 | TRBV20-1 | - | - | CSARTSQRWGQFF | TGCAGTGCTAGAACTAGTCAACGCTGGGGGCAGTTCTTC